The clone carrying this T cell receptor (beta chain) was seen only once. Sequencing used immunoSEQ multiplex PCR; TCRdb keeps in-frame clones, though not all of them. The sample records 62,000 or so clones, around 91% being singletons. This sample is drawn from a study of blood T cell repertoires in COVID-19. This sequence originates from a man aged 45-65 years with acute or convalescent COVID-19. The sequencing sample was made of peripheral blood.

DNA of the CDR3: TGTGCCAGCAGTTTCGGGAGCTACAATGAGCAGTTCTTC. Protein sequence: CASSFGSYNEQFF. V gene TRBV12-3 or TRBV12-4 combines with J gene TRBJ2-1; weak D call: TRBD2 (6 bases). The V and J ends lost 3 bases and 3 bases respectively, with 6 bases between them. The CDR3 spans 13 residues.